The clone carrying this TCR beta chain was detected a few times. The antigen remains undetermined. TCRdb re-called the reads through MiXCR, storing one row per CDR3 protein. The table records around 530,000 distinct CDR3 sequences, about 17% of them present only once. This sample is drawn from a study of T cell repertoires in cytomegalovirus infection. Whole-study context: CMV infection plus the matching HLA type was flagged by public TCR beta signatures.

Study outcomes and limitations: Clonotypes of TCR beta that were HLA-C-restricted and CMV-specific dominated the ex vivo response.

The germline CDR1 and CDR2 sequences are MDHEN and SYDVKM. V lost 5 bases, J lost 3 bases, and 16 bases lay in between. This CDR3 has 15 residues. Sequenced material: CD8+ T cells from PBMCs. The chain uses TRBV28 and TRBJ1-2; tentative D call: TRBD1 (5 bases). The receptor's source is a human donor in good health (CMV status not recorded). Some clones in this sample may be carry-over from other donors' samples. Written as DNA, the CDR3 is TGTGCCAGCAGTCCTGTACGGGGGGATTACTATGGCTACACCTTC. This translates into CASSPVRGDYYGYTF.